This is a list of T cell receptor beta chains from one sample in a study of blood T cells in healthy people across ages. Each CDR3 protein is one row after TCRdb ran MiXCR on the 5' RACE reads. Of roughly 680,000 distinct CDR3 sequences in the sample, about 50% were seen once. Sequenced sample: blood. These receptors were collected from a woman at least 80 years old in good health. Each CDR3 is given with its conserved first and last residue. The D gene is left open where the match is weak. Clone size is shown for a subset of rows, as once, few, many or a class of expanded clone.

j_call v_call clone_size d_call cdr3_aa cdr3_nt
TRBJ2-2 TRBV3-1 - - CASSQDPAGGGELFF TGTGCCAGCAGCCAAGACCCCGCTGGGGGCGGGGAGCTGTTTTTT
TRBJ1-4 TRBV4-1 once - CASSREGEGELFF TGCGCCAGCAGCCGAGAGGGAGAAGGAGAACTGTTTTTT
TRBJ2-3 TRBV5-5 many TRBD2 CASSSGLAVDTQYF TGTGCCAGCAGCTCCGGACTAGCGGTAGATACGCAGTATTTT
TRBJ2-5 TRBV29-1 - - CSVVLRGQETQYF TGCAGCGTTGTTTTGCGGGGTCAAGAGACCCAGTACTTC
TRBJ1-1 TRBV5-1 few - CASTGVDTEAFF TGCGCCAGCACAGGGGTCGACACTGAAGCTTTCTTT
TRBJ1-5 TRBV19 - - CASSIGQGPQPQHF TGTGCCAGTAGTATTGGGCAGGGCCCTCAGCCCCAGCATTTT
TRBJ1-2 TRBV5-1 - TRBD1 CASSYRTGESVGYTF TGCGCCAGCAGTTACAGGACAGGGGAGTCGGTTGGCTACACCTTC
TRBJ1-6 TRBV5-6 - TRBD1 CASSLPGTGYNSPLHF TGTGCCAGCAGCCTGCCCGGGACAGGCTATAATTCACCCCTCCACTTT
TRBJ2-5 TRBV6-5 - - CASRTGFGSHNEQYF TGTGCCAGCCGCACAGGGTTTGGTTCCCACAATGAGCAGTACTTC
TRBJ2-3 TRBV5-1 many - CASSPAGESTDTQYF TGCGCCAGCAGTCCGGCAGGAGAGAGCACAGATACGCAGTATTTT
TRBJ2-2 TRBV12-3/TRBV12-4 - - CASRAQYTGELFF TGTGCCAGCAGGGCGCAGTACACCGGGGAGCTGTTTTTT
TRBJ2-5 TRBV6-5 - TRBD1 CASSSTGWVETQYF TGTGCCAGCAGTTCGACAGGGTGGGTCGAGACCCAGTACTTC
TRBJ2-5 TRBV28 - TRBD2 CASSVNPGIGGETQYF TGTGCCAGCAGCGTCAATCCCGGGATCGGGGGGGAGACCCAGTACTTC
TRBJ2-7 TRBV29-1 - - CSVLTASASYEQYF TGCAGCGTCCTGACTGCTAGCGCCTCCTACGAGCAGTACTTC
TRBJ2-3 TRBV5-1 - - CASSGHGLDTQYF TGCGCCAGCAGCGGGCATGGCTTAGATACGCAGTATTTT
TRBJ1-5 TRBV21-1 few - CASSCRDREVNSNQPQHF TGTGCCAGCAGCTGCCGGGACAGGGAGGTCAATAGCAATCAGCCCCAGCATTTT
TRBJ2-7 TRBV6-6 few TRBD2 CASSSLAESSYEQYF TGTGCCAGCAGTTCCCTAGCGGAGAGCTCCTACGAGCAGTACTTC
TRBJ2-5 TRBV10-3 few - CAISERGPSHEQYF TGTGCCATCAGTGAGCGCGGACCGTCCCATGAGCAGTACTTC
TRBJ1-5 TRBV28 - - CASGVGRSKQPQHF TGTGCCAGCGGGGTGGGGCGTAGCAAACAGCCCCAGCATTTT
TRBJ2-4 TRBV11-2 - TRBD1 CASKQDRGKNIQYF TGTGCCAGCAAGCAAGACAGGGGGAAAAACATTCAGTACTTC
TRBJ2-3 TRBV5-1 - - CASRTPGGPSTDTQYF TGCGCCAGCAGAACCCCGGGGGGCCCAAGCACAGATACGCAGTATTTT
TRBJ2-7 TRBV12-3/TRBV12-4 many - CASSFTAVSYEQYF TGTGCCAGCAGTTTTACAGCTGTCTCCTACGAGCAGTACTTC
TRBJ2-1 TRBV20-1 - TRBD2 CSARGLAGVVNEQFF TGCAGTGCTAGGGGACTAGCGGGAGTAGTGAATGAGCAGTTCTTC
TRBJ2-3 TRBV29-1 - - CSVEVKESTDTQYF TGCAGCGTTGAAGTAAAGGAGAGCACAGATACGCAGTATTTT
TRBJ2-4 TRBV13 - TRBD1 CASSTYRGRGAKNIQYF TGTGCCAGCAGCACCTACAGGGGGCGCGGAGCCAAAAACATTCAGTACTTC
TRBJ2-1 TRBV12-3/TRBV12-4 - TRBD1 CASSSQGQGGNEQFF TGTGCCAGCAGTTCACAGGGACAGGGAGGGAATGAGCAGTTCTTC
TRBJ2-7 TRBV7-2 few TRBD2 CASSTTSGTAYEQYF TGTGCCAGCAGCACCACTAGCGGGACTGCCTACGAGCAGTACTTC
TRBJ2-1 TRBV30 - - CVWSWPNEQFF TGTGTCTGGAGTTGGCCAAATGAGCAGTTCTTC